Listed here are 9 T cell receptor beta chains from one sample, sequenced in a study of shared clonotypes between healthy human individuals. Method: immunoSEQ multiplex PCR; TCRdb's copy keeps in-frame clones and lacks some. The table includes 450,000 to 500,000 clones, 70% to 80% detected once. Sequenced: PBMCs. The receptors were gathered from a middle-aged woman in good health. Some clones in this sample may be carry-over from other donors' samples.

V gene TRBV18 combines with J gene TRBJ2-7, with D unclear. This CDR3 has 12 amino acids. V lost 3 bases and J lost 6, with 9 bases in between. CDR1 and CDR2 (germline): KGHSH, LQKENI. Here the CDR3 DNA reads TGTGCCAGCTCACCTCTGTCAGGCGAGCAGTACTTC. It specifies CASSPLSGEQYF.

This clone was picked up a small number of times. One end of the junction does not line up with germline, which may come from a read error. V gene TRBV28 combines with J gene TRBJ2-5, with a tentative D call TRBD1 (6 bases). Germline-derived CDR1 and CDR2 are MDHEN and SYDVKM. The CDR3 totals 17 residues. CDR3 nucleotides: TGTGCCAGCAGCCCCCACCCGGCAAACAGGGTCCAAGGGACCCAGTACTTC. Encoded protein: CASSPHPANRVQGTQYF.

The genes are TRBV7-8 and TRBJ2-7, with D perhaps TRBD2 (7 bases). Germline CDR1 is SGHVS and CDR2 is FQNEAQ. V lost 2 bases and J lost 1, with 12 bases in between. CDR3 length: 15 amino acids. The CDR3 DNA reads TGTGCCAGCAGCTTACTGCGGGGGCCTTCCTACGAGCAGTACTTC. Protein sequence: CASSLLRGPSYEQYF.

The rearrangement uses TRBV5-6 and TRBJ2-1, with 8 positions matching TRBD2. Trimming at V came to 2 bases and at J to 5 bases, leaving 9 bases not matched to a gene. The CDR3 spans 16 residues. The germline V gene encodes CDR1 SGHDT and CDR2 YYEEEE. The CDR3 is CASSFSGMALNNEQFF. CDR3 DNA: TGTGCCAGCAGCTTTAGCGGGATGGCCCTTAACAATGAGCAGTTCTTC.

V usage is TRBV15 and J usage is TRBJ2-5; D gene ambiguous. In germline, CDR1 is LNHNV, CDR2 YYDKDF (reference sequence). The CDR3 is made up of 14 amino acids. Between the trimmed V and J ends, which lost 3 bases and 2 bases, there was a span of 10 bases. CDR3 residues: CATSSQQIQETQYF. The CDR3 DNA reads TGTGCCACCAGCAGCCAGCAGATTCAAGAGACCCAGTACTTC.

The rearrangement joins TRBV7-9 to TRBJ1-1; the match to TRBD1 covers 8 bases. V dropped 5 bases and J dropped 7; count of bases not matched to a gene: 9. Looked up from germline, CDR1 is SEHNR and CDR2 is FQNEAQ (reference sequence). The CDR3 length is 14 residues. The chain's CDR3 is CASSPNGQGIEAFF. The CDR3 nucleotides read TGTGCCAGCAGCCCCAACGGACAGGGCATTGAAGCTTTCTTT.

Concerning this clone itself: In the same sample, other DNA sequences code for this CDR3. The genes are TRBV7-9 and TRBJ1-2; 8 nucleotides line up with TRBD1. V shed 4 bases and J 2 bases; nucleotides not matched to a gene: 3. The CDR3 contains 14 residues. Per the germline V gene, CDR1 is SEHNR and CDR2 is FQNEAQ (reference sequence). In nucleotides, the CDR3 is TGTGCCAGCAGCTCGGGACAGGCGAACTATGGCTACACCTTC. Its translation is CASSSGQANYGYTF.

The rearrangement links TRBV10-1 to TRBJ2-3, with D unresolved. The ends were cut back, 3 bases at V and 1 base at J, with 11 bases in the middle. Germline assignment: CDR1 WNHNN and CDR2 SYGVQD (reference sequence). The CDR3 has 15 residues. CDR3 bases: TGCGCCAGCAGTGAAGTTAGGGCCGGCACAGATACGCAGTATTTT. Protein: CASSEVRAGTDTQYF.

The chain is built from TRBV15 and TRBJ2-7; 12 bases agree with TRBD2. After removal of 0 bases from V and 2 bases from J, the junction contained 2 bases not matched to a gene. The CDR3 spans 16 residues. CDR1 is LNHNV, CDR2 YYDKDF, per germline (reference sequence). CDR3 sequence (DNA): TGTGCCACCAGCAGAGACCTAGCGGGAGGGGCCTACGAGCAGTACTTC. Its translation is CATSRDLAGGAYEQYF.